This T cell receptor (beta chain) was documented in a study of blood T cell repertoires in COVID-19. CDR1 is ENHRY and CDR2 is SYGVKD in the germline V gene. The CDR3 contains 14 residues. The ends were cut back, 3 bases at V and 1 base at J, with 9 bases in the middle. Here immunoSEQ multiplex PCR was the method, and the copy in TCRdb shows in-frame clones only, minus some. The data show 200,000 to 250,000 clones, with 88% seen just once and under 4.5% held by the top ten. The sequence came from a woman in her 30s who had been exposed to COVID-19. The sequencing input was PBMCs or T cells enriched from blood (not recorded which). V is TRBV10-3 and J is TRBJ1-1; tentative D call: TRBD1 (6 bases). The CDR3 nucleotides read TGTGCCATCAGTGACGGCAGGGGGAACACTGAAGCTTTCTTT. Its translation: CAISDGRGNTEAFF.